These T cell receptor beta chains were read from a single sample in a study of long-term antiretroviral therapy in people with HIV. Here immunoSEQ multiplex PCR was the method, and the copy in TCRdb shows in-frame clones only, minus some. The data show tens of thousands of clones, 75% to 85% seen once. The sample in question was unsorted PBMCs, obtained 0.3 years after starting antiretroviral therapy. The receptors shown here come from a man between 35 and 55 years old with HIV. CDR3s include the opening cysteine and the closing phenylalanine or tryptophan. The order of the fields is CDR3 length, V gene, clone size, J gene, D gene, CDR3 DNA, CDR3 protein. The D gene is left open where the match is weak. Expanded clones are given a class, and other clones once, few, many or no size at all.

>13|TRBV29-1|-|TRBJ2-7|TRBD2
TGCAGCGTTGAACTCAAAGCGGGGTACGAGCAGTACTTC
CSVELKAGYEQYF
>15|TRBV19|-|TRBJ1-5|-
TGTGCCAGTAGTCGTACATGGGGGAGCGATCAGCCCCAGCATTTT
CASSRTWGSDQPQHF
>17|TRBV11-3|-|TRBJ1-5|-
TGTGCCAGCAGCTTAGGAAGGAGCAGGGTCGGCAATCAGCCCCAGCATTTT
CASSLGRSRVGNQPQHF
>16|TRBV9|once|TRBJ1-1|-
TGTGCCAGCAGCGTAGGAGCTACAGGAGAGAACACTGAAGCTTTCTTT
CASSVGATGENTEAFF
>13|TRBV11-2|-|TRBJ1-6|-
TGTGCCAGCAGCTTAGAGTCGAGTTCACCCCTCCACTTT
CASSLESSSPLHF
>14|TRBV4-3|-|TRBJ1-2|-
TGCGCCAGCAGCCAAGGCTTGGCTAACTATGGCTACACCTTC
CASSQGLANYGYTF
>13|TRBV5-1|-|TRBJ2-5|TRBD1
TGCGCCAGCAGCTCCGGACAGGTGGAGGCCCAGTACTTC
CASSSGQVEAQYF
>14|TRBV7-9|few|TRBJ2-2|-
TGTGCCAGCAGCTTAGCCGGGAACACCGGGGAGCTGTTTTTT
CASSLAGNTGELFF
>19|TRBV1|-|TRBJ2-3|-
TGCACCAGCAGCCATTTCTTTAAAGCCCCCCGCAAGGGCACAGATACGCAGTATTTT
CTSSHFFKAPRKGTDTQYF
>11|TRBV30|-|TRBJ2-5|-
TGTGCCTGGAGCCCGGCGGAGACCCAGTACTTC
CAWSPAETQYF
>17|TRBV5-1|-|TRBJ1-1|-
TGCGCCAGCAGCCGGGGAGGGGGGGGCCCCGTTGACACTGAAGCTTTCTTT
CASSRGGGGPVDTEAFF
>16|TRBV27|-|TRBJ2-6|-
TGTGCCAGCAGTCACAACCGGAGAACCGGGGCCAACGTCCTGACTTTC
CASSHNRRTGANVLTF
>16|TRBV6-5|-|TRBJ2-2|-
TGTGCCAGCAGTTACGGGAGGACCAAGAACACCGGGGAGCTGTTTTTT
CASSYGRTKNTGELFF
>13|TRBV7-9|-|TRBJ2-5|TRBD1
TGTGCCAGCAGCAGACAGGGCCAAGAGACCCAGTACTTC
CASSRQGQETQYF
>16|TRBV19|-|TRBJ2-1|TRBD2
TGTGCCAGTAGTCCCTCGACTAGCGGGAGGGGTAATGAGCAGTTCTTC
CASSPSTSGRGNEQFF
>14|TRBV7-9|few|TRBJ1-4|-
TGTGCCAGCAGCTTAGGTGGGTTCAGCGAAAAACTGTTTTTT
CASSLGGFSEKLFF
>15|TRBV15|-|TRBJ1-4|-
TGTGCCACCAGCAGAGGAGGGAAGGCTAATGAAAAACTGTTTTTT
CATSRGGKANEKLFF
>13|TRBV6-1|once|TRBJ1-1|-
TGTGCCAGCAGCGCCGCGGGGGGAGGGGCTGCTTTCTTT
CASSAAGGGAAFF
>13|TRBV28|-|TRBJ2-7|-
TGTGCCAGCAGTTTAGGCGAACCCAACGAGCAGTACTTC
CASSLGEPNEQYF
>12|TRBV6-6|few|TRBJ1-2|-
TGTGCCAGCAGGAAAGGAGGATCTGGCTACACCTTC
CASRKGGSGYTF
>15|TRBV30|-|TRBJ1-4|TRBD1
TGTGCCTGGAGTGTCCCCGGGACAGTGAAAGAAAAACTGTTTTTT
CAWSVPGTVKEKLFF
>15|TRBV18|-|TRBJ2-2|-
TGTGCCAGCTCACCACTAGCGGCGAACACCGGGGAGCTGTTTTTT
CASSPLAANTGELFF
>16|TRBV5-4|-|TRBJ2-5|TRBD2
TGTGCCAGCTCGGGGCATGGCGGGGGGTACCAAGAGACCCAGTACTTC
CASSGHGGGYQETQYF
>14|TRBV29-1|-|TRBJ2-7|TRBD1
TGCAGCGTTGAACTGGGACAGGGACGGTACGAGCAGTACTTC
CSVELGQGRYEQYF
>17|TRBV5-1|-|TRBJ2-3|TRBD2
TGCGCCAGCAGAAACCAGGGACTAGCGGGACGCACAGATACGCAGTATTTT
CASRNQGLAGRTDTQYF
>16|TRBV28|-|TRBJ2-1|-
TGTGCCAGCAGTCCCCCCCCGGGATTAGGGAGGAATGAGCAGTTCTTC
CASSPPPGLGRNEQFF
>12|TRBV7-6|few|TRBJ2-7|-
TGTGCCAGCAGCTTAGACTGGGGCGAGCAGTACTTC
CASSLDWGEQYF
>12|TRBV7-2|-|TRBJ2-2|-
TGTGCCAGCAGCTCATTCACCGGGGAGCTGTTTTTT
CASSSFTGELFF
>15|TRBV4-3|-|TRBJ1-4|-
TGCGCCAGCAGCCAATCACAGGTATCGAATGAAAAACTGTTTTTT
CASSQSQVSNEKLFF
>17|TRBV19|-|TRBJ1-3|-
TGTGCCAGTAGTATAGAAGGACGGACGAGCTCTGGAAACACCATATATTTT
CASSIEGRTSSGNTIYF
>13|TRBV19|-|TRBJ2-7|-
TGTGCCAGTAGTGAGCGGTCGAACTACGAGCAGTACTTC
CASSERSNYEQYF
>15|TRBV7-9|-|TRBJ1-1|-
TGTGCCAGCAGCTTACAGGGTGGCGTCAACACTGAAGCTTTCTTT
CASSLQGGVNTEAFF
>14|TRBV6-1|-|TRBJ1-2|-
TGTGCCAGCAGTGACCAGGACTTCGTGGGTGGCTACACCTTC
CASSDQDFVGGYTF
>15|TRBV7-3|few|TRBJ2-5|TRBD2
TGTGCCAGCAGCTTTCCTAGCGGGGGAGGGGAGACCCAGTACTTC
CASSFPSGGGETQYF
>14|TRBV2|once|TRBJ2-4|-
TGTGCCAGCAGTTACCCAGGGGAAGGAAACATTCAGTACTTC
CASSYPGEGNIQYF
>15|TRBV7-9|-|TRBJ2-7|-
TGTGCCAGCAGCTTAGACGGGGGTCTCTCCTACGAGCAGTACTTC
CASSLDGGLSYEQYF
>15|TRBV29-1|-|TRBJ2-6|-
TGCAGCGTTCTTCCAGGGAAGGGTGGGGCCAACGTCCTGACTTTC
CSVLPGKGGANVLTF
>13|TRBV6-5|-|TRBJ1-5|-
TGTGCCAGCAGTTACGGACGTAATCAGCCCCAGCATTTT
CASSYGRNQPQHF
>14|TRBV29-1|-|TRBJ2-3|TRBD2
TGCAGCGTTTCGACTAGCGGTGGAGAAGATACGCAGTATTTT
CSVSTSGGEDTQYF
>15|TRBV4-2|few|TRBJ2-7|TRBD1
TGTGCCAGCAGCCAAGCACGGACAGGGGGTCACGAGCAGTACTTC
CASSQARTGGHEQYF
>14|TRBV7-9|-|TRBJ1-6|-
TGTGCCAGCAGCTTAATGGGGCAGGGGCCACCCCTCCACTTT
CASSLMGQGPPLHF
>14|TRBV1|-|TRBJ2-2|-
TGCACCAGCAGCCAAGAACGGAACACCGGGGAGCTGTTTTTT
CTSSQERNTGELFF
>15|TRBV14|-|TRBJ2-7|TRBD2
TGTGCCAGCAGCCGGCTAGCGGGCGTCTCCTACGAGCAGTACTTC
CASSRLAGVSYEQYF
>15|TRBV19|medium-sized|TRBJ2-7|TRBD2
TGTGCCAGTAGTCTTGTAGCGGGGGCCTTGAACGAGCAGTACTTC
CASSLVAGALNEQYF
>14|TRBV6-6|-|TRBJ2-1|-
TGTGCCAGCACCCGGAGGGGGGCTTACAATGAGCAGTTCTTC
CASTRRGAYNEQFF
>15|TRBV2|-|TRBJ2-3|TRBD2
TGTGCCAGCACGACTAGCATCTCCCGGGCAGATACGCAGTATTTT
CASTTSISRADTQYF
>15|TRBV11-2|-|TRBJ2-7|-
TGTGCCAGCAGCTTAGATATAGGGGATTCCTACGAGCAGTACTTC
CASSLDIGDSYEQYF
>15|TRBV4-3|-|TRBJ2-2|-
TGCGCCAGCAGCCAAGATCACAGGGTCGCCGGGGAGCTGTTTTTT
CASSQDHRVAGELFF
>14|TRBV11-2|-|TRBJ2-5|-
TGTGCCAGCAGCCCTATATCCTCGGGAGAGACCCAGTACTTC
CASSPISSGETQYF
>14|TRBV6-6|-|TRBJ2-7|TRBD2
TGTGCCAGCAGGTCGCCCGGGGGGAACTACGAGCAGTACTTC
CASRSPGGNYEQYF
>15|TRBV9|-|TRBJ2-7|-
TGTGCCAGCAGCGTATTCGCGAGGGCAACCTACGAGCAGTACTTC
CASSVFARATYEQYF
>11|TRBV10-3|-|TRBJ2-7|-
TGTGCCATAGGTCGAGGTTACGAGCAGTACTTC
CAIGRGYEQYF
>14|TRBV5-6|few|TRBJ1-2|TRBD1
TGTGCCAGCAGCCCGGGACAGACGGGACATGGCTACACCTTC
CASSPGQTGHGYTF
>14|TRBV19|once|TRBJ2-2|TRBD1
TGTGCCAGTGGTTGGACAGGGGGCACCGGGGAGCTGTTTTTT
CASGWTGGTGELFF
>11|TRBV6-5|-|TRBJ2-1|-
TGTGCCAGCAGTCAAACGAATGAGCAGTTCTTC
CASSQTNEQFF